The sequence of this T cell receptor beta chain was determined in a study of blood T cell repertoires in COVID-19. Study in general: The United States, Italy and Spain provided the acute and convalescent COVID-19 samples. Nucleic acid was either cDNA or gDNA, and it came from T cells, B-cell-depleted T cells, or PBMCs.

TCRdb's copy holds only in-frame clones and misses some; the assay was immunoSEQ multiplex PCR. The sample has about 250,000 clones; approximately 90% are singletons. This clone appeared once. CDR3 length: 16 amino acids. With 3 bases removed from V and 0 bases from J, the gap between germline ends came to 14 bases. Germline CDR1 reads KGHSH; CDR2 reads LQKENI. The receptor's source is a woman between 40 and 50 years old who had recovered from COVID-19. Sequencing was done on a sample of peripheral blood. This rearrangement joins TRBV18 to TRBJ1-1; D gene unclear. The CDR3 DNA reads TGTGCCAGCTCACCGATGGGAGCAACTCTGAACACTGAAGCTTTCTTT. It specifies CASSPMGATLNTEAFF.